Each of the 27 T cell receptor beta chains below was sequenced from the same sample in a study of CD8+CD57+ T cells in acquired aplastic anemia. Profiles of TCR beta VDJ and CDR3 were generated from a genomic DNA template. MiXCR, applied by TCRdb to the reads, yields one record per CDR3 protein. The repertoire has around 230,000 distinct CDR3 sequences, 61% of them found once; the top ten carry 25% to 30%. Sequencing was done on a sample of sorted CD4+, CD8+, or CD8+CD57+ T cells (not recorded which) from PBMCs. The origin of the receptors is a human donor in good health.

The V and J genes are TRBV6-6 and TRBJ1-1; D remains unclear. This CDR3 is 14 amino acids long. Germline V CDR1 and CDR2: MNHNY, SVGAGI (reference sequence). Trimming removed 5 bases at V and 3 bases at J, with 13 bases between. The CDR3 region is CASSTRREYTEAFF. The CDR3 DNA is TGTGCCAGCAGTACCCGTCGAGAGTACACTGAAGCTTTCTTT.

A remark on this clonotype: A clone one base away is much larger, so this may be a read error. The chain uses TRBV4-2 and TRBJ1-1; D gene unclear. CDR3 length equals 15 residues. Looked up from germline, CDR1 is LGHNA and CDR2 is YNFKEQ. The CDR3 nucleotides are TGTGCCAGCAGCCAAAAACAGAAAGAGAACACTGAAGCTCTCTTT. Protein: CASSQKQKENTEALF.

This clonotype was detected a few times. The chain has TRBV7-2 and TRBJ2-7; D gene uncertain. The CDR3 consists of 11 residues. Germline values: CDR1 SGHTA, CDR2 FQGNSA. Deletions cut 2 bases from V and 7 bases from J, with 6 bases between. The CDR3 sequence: CASSLRIEQYF. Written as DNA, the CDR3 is TGTGCCAGCAGCTTAAGGATAGAGCAGTACTTC.

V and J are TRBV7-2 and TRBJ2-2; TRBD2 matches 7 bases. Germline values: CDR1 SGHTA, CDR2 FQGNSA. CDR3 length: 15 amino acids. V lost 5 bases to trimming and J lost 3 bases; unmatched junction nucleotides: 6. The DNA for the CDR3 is TGTGCCAGCAGCCGTTCGGGAGGAGACACCGGGGAGCTGTTTTTT. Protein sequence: CASSRSGGDTGELFF.

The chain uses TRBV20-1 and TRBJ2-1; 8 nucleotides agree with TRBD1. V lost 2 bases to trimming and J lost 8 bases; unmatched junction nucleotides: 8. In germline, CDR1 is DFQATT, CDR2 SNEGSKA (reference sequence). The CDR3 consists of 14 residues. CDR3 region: CSARRQGATDEQFF. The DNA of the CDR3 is TGCAGTGCTAGAAGGCAGGGGGCGACGGATGAGCAGTTCTTC.

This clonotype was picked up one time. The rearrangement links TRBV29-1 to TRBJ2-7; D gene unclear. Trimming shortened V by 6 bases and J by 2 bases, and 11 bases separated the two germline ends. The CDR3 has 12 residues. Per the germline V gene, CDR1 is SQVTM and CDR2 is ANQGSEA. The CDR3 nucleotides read TGCAGCGTCCTAGACGGTACCTACGAGCAGTACTTC. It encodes CSVLDGTYEQYF.

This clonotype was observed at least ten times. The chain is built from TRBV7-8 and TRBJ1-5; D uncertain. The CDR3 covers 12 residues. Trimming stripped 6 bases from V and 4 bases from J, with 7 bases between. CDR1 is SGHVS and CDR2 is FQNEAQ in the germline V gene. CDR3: CASRTENQPQHF. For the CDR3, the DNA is TGTGCCAGCAGGACCGAGAATCAGCCCCAGCATTTT.

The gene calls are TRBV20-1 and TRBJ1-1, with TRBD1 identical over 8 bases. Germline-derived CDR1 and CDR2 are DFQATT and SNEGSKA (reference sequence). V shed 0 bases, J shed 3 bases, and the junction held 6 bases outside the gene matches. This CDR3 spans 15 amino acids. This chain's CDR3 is CSARELGQDDTEAFF. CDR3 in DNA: TGCAGTGCTAGAGAGCTGGGACAGGATGACACTGAAGCTTTCTTT.

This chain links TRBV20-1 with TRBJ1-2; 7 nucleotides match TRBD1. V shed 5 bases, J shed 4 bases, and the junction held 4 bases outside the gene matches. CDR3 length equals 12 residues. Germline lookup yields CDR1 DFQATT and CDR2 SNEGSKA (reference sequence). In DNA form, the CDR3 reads TGCAGTGCTGGGGGACAGCTCTATGGCTACACCTTC. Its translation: CSAGGQLYGYTF.

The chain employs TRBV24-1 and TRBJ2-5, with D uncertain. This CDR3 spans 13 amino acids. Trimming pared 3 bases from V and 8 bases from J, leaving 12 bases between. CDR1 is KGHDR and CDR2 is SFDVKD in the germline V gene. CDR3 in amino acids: CATSDPSELTQYF. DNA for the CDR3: TGTGCCACCAGTGATCCAAGCGAGTTAACCCAGTACTTC.

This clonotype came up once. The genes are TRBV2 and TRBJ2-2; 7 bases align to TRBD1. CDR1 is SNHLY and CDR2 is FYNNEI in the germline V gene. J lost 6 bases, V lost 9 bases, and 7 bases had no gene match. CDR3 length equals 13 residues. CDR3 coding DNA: TGTGCCAGTACAGGGGAAAGATCCGGGGAGCTGTTTTTT. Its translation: CASTGERSGELFF.

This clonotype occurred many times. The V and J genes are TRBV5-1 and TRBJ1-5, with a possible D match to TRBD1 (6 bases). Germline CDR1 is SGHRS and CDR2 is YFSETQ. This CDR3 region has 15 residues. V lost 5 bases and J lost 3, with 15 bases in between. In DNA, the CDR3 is TGCGCCAGCAGGGATGAACAGGGTCACAATCAGCCCCAGCATTTT. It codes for CASRDEQGHNQPQHF.

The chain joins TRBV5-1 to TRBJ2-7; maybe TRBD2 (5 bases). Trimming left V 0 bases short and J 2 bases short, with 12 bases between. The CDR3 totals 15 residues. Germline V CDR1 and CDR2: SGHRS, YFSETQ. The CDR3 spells CASSLVAGATYEQYF. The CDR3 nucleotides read TGCGCCAGCAGCTTGGTTGCGGGTGCCACCTACGAGCAGTACTTC.

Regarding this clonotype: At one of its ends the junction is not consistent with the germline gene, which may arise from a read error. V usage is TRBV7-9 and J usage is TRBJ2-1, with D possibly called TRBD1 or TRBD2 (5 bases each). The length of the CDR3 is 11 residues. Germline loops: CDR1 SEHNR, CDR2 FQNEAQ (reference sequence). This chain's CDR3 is CASSTEGPGSF. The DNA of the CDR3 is TGTGCCAGCAGCACAGAGGGACCGGGGTCCTTC.

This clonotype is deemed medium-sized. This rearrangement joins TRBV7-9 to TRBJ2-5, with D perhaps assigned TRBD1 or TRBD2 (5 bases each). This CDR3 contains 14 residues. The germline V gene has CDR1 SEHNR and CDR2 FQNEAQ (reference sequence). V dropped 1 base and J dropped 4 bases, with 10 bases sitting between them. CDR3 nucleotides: TGTGCCAGCAGCTTAGTGGGGACGGGAGAGACCCAGTACTTC. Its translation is CASSLVGTGETQYF.

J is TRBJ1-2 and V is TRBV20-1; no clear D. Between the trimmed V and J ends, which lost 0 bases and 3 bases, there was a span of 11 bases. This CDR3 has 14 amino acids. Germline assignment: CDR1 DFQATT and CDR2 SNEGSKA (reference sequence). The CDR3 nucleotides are TGCAGTGCTAGAGAGGCCGGGAGAGACTATGGCTACACCTTC. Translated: CSAREAGRDYGYTF.

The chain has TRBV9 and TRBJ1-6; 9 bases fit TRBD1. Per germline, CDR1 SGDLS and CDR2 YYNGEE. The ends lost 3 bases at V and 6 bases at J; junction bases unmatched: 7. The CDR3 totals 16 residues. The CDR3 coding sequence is TGTGCCAGCAGCGGGACACAGACAGGGGGTAATTCACCCCTCCACTTT. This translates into CASSGTQTGGNSPLHF.

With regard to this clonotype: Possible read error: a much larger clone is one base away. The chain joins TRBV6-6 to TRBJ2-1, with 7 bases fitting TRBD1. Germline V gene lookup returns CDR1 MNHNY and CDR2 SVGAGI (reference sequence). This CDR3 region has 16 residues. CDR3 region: CASTFRQGSSYNEQSF. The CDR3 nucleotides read TGTGCCAGCACCTTCCGACAGGGAAGCTCCTACAATGAGCAGTCCTTC.

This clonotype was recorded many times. The CDR3 DNA follows: TGCAGTGCTATCAGGACCGGGGAGCTGTTTTTT. Its protein is CSAIRTGELFF. This rearrangement joins TRBV20-1 to TRBJ2-2; no firm D call. Germline-derived CDR1 and CDR2 are DFQATT and SNEGSKA (reference sequence). This CDR3 is 11 amino acids long. Trimming took 4 bases from V and 5 from J, leaving 5 bases between them.

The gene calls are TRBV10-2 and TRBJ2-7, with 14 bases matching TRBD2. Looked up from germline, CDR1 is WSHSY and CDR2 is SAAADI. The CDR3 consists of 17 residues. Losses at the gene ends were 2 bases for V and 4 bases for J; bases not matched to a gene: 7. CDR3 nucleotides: TGCGCCAGCAGTGAGCAACGGACTAGCGGGAGGTCGTACGAGCAGTACTTC. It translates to CASSEQRTSGRSYEQYF.

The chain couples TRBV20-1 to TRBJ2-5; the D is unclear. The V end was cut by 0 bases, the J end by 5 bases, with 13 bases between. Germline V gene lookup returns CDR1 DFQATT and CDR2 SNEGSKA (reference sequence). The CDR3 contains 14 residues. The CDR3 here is CSARDLVEWETQYF. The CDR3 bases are TGCAGTGCTAGAGATCTGGTCGAGTGGGAGACCCAGTACTTC.

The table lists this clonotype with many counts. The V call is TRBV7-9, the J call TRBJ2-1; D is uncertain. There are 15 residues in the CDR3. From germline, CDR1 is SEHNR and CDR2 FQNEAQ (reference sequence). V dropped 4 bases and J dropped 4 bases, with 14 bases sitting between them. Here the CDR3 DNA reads TGTGCCAGCAGCTCCGGGTCCATAGCTTACAATGAGCAGTTCTTC. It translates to CASSSGSIAYNEQFF.

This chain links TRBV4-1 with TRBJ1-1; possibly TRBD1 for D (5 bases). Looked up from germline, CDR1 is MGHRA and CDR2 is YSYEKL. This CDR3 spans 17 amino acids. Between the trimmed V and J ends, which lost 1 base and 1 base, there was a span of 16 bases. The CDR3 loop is CASSQVILTDANTEAFF. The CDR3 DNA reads TGCGCCAGCAGCCAAGTGATCCTGACAGATGCGAACACTGAAGCTTTCTTT.

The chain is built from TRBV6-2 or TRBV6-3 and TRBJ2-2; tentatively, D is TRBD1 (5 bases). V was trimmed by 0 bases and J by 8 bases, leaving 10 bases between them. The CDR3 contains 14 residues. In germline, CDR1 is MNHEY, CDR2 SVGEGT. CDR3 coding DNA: TGTGCCAGCAGTTACTCGGTTCAGGGAGGGGAGCTGTTTTTT. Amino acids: CASSYSVQGGELFF.

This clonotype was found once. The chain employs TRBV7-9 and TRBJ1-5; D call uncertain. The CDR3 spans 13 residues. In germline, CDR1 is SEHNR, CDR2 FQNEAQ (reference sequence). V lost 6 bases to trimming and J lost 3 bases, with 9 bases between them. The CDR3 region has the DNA TGTGCCAGCAGTTCGTGGGACAATCAGCCCCAGCATTTT. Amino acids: CASSSWDNQPQHF.

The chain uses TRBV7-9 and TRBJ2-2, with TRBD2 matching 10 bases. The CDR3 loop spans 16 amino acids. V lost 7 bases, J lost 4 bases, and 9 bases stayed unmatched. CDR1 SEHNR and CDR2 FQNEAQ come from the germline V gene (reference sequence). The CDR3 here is CASTPSGRSSTGELFF. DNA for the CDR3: TGTGCCAGCACCCCTAGCGGGAGATCGAGCACCGGGGAGCTGTTTTTT.

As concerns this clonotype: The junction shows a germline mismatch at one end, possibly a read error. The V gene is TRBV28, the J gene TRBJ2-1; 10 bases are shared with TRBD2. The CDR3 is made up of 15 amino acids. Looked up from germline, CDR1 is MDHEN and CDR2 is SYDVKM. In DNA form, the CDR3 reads TGTGCCGGCAGTTGGGGGACTAGCGATGACAATGAGCAGTTCTTC. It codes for CAGSWGTSDDNEQFF.